What follows describes a single T cell receptor beta chain. V trimming: 6 bases; J trimming: 0 bases; junction bases outside the gene matches: 5. CDR1 is SGHTA, CDR2 FQGNSA, per germline. CDR3 length equals 15 residues. This entry belongs to a study of T cell changes during pregnancy in multiple sclerosis. Assay used: immunoSEQ multiplex PCR; TCRdb lists only in-frame clones, some missing. The sample gives tens of thousands of clones, 88% of which show up once; 0.45% to 0.6% is in the top ten. This TCR was sampled from a female donor with multiple sclerosis, enrolled in a pregnancy study. The chain recombines TRBV7-2 with TRBJ1-3; 7 nucleotides agree with TRBD1. This material consisted of CD4+ T cells from peripheral blood mononuclear cells, taken in the first trimester of pregnancy. The DNA of the CDR3 is TGTGCCAGCAGTCCGAACAGGGGCTCTGGAAACACCATATATTTT. Encoded protein: CASSPNRGSGNTIYF.